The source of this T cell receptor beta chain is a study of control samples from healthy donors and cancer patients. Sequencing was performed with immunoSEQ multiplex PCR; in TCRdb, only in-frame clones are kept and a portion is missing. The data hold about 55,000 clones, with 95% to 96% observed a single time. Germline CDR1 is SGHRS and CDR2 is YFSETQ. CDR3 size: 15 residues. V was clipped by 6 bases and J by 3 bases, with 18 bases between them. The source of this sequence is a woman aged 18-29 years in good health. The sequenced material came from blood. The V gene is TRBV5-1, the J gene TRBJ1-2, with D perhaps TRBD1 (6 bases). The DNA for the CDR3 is TGCGCCAGCAAGTTTTCCACCACAGGGTACTATGGCTACACCTTC. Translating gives CASKFSTTGYYGYTF.